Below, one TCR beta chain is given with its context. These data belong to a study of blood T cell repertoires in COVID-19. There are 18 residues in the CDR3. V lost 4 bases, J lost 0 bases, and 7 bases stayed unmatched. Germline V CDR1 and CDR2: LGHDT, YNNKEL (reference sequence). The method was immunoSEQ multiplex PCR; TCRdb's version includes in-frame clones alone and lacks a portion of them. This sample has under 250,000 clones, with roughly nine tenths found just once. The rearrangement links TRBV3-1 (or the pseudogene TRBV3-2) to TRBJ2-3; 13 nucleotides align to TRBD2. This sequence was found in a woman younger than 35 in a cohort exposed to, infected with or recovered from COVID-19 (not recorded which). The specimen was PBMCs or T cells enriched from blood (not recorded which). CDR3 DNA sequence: TGTGCCAGCAGCCCCACGACTAGCGGGGGGTCTAGCACAGATACGCAGTATTTT. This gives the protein CASSPTTSGGSSTDTQYF.